This TCR beta chain stems from a study of vaccination and CD4 T cells after COVID-19. Study information: Post-COVID draws followed diagnosis by a median around 100 days (range 35 to 161). The study sampled a few convalescent patients at day 14 and again at days 161 to 241 post-vaccination. Regarding the study as a whole: Looking at convalescent patients, 304 of their 307 vaccine-specific clones were spike mono-reactive. Reactive clonotype counts went from median around 20 after infection to 35 to 45 after vaccination, nonsignificantly.

Noted time point: late sampling 161 to 241 days after vaccination in a few convalescent patients. TCRdb re-called the PCR reads with MiXCR, one entry per CDR3 protein. The data contain around 30,000 distinct CDR3 sequences, roughly 50% of them singletons. V was pared by 10 bases and J by 3 bases, with 19 bases between. CDR1 and CDR2 from the germline V gene are LNHNV and YYDKDF (reference sequence). This CDR3 region has 15 residues. About this clonotype: Its target is unknown.

Sequenced material: CD4+ T cells from blood, taken about 7 months after SARS-CoV-2 vaccination. The TCR comes from a human donor who had recovered from COVID-19. The V and J genes are TRBV15 and TRBJ2-1; D possibly matches TRBD1 or TRBD2 (5 bases each). This CDR3 reads CASSFEGSLYNEQFF. CDR3 nucleotide sequence: TGTGCCAGCAGTTTCGAGGGGAGCCTCTACAATGAGCAGTTCTTC.